The sequence of this TCR beta chain was determined in a study of CD8 T cells in ankylosing spondylitis (dated by TCRdb to 2015 to 2018). Study-level background: T cell receptor beta repertoires were profiled in healthy donors and ankylosing spondylitis patients so that disease-linked TCR variants could be found. Samples of peripheral blood were taken, and for ankylosing spondylitis patients, synovial fluid was collected as well. The whole study cohort included 85 to 120 healthy donors and 25 ankylosing spondylitis patients. The paper as a whole reports these results and caveats: Blood from ankylosing spondylitis patients appeared to be characterized by a TCR beta motif composed of about eight highly homologous amino acid variants. A CD8+ phenotype was shown by the disease-linked clones, which were found at relatively low frequencies in peripheral blood. Some motif variants had previously been reported in the synovial fluid and blood of reactive arthritis patients, which suggests shared mechanisms of disease initiation. Significant enrichment of the disease-linked clones was reported in matched synovial fluid samples from ankylosing spondylitis patients.

This clonotype was found many times. Its antigen target is currently unknown. No clone much larger than this one lies a single base away; base qualities are absent. The sequencer listed for this sample is Illumina HiSeq 2500. Quantitative 5'-RACE with molecular barcodes was the method used to prepare the TCR beta libraries. The authors processed their data as follows. A new computational method based on a probabilistic model of VDJ rearrangement was used to identify disease-linked TCR variants. TCRdb redid the processing of the public reads, applying fastp at Q25 and MiXCR, and retained in-frame beta chains. CDR3 protein duplicates are merged, each entry listing the most common genes and DNA. TCRdb, not the authors, supplied the V and J calls. This sample has about 130,000 distinct CDR3 sequences in its table, and about 7% of those were observed once. About 12% of the sample comes from the top ten.

According to the germline V gene (reference sequence), CDR1 reads DFQATT and CDR2 reads SNEGSKA. At the junction V is shortened by 4 bases and J by 7 bases; bases outside the gene matches: 11. The CDR3 has 15 amino acids, counting the end cysteine and phenylalanine. Only CDR3 DNA is held: 45 bases, read in frame from base 1. Sequenced: blood, either unsorted or a sorted T cell fraction (not recorded which). The receptor was derived from a male donor with ankylosing spondylitis or in good health (not recorded which). The receptor chain draws on TRBV20-1 and TRBJ1-2; 11 bases in between match TRBD1. At the DNA level, the sequence is TGCAGTGCTACTGGATCTGGACAGGGGGCGTCTGGCTACACCTTC. It translates to CSATGSGQGASGYTF.